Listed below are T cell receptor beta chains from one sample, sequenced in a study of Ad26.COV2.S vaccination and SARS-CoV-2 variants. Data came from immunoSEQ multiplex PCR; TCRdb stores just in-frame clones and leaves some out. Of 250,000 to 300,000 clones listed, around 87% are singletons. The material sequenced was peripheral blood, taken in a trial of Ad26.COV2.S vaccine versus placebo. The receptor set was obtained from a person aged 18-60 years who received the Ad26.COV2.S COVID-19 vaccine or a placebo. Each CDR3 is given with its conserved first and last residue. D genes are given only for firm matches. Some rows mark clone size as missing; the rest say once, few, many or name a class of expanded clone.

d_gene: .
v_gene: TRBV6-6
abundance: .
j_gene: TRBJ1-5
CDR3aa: CASSPDGNQPQHF
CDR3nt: TGTGCCAGCAGTCCTGACGGGAATCAGCCCCAGCATTTT

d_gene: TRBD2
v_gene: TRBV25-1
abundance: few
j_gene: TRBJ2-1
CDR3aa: CASSDIRGSGMFNEQFF
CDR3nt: TGTGCCAGCAGTGATATACGGGGTAGCGGGATGTTCAATGAGCAGTTCTTC

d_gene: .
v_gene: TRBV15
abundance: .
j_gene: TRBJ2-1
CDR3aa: CATSRGRENEQFF
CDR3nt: TGTGCCACCAGCAGAGGTCGGGAAAATGAGCAGTTCTTC

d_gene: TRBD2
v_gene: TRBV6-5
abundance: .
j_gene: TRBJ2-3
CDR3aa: CASSYLAGSTDTQYF
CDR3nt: TGTGCCAGCAGTTATCTAGCGGGAAGCACAGATACGCAGTATTTT

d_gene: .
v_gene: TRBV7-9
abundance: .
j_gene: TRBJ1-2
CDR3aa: CASSRGGAASYTF
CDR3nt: TGTGCCAGCTCCCGAGGGGGGGCAGCTAGCTACACCTTC

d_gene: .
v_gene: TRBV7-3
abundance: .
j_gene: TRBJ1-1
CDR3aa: CASSGRGGRAFF
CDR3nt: TGTGCCAGCAGCGGCAGGGGTGGGAGGGCTTTCTTT

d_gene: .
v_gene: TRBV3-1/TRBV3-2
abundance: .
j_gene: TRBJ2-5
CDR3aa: CASSQGTVQETQYF
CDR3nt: TGTGCCAGCAGCCAAGGGACAGTTCAAGAGACCCAGTACTTC

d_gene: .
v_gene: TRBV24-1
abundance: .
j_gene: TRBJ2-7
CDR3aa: CATPPLGHLYEQYF
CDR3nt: TGTGCCACCCCCCCCCTGGGACACCTCTACGAGCAGTACTTC

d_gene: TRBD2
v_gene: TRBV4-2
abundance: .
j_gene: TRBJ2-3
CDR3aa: CASSQLAGPKTDTQYF
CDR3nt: TGTGCCAGCAGCCAACTAGCGGGGCCGAAGACAGATACGCAGTATTTT

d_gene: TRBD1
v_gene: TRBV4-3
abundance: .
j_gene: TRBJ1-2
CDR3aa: CASRPTGEVGGYTF
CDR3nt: TGCGCCAGCAGACCTACAGGGGAGGTGGGTGGCTACACCTTC

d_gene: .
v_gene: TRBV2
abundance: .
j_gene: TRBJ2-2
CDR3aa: CAAAMGGTGELFF
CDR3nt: TGTGCCGCCGCAATGGGGGGAACCGGGGAGCTGTTTTTT

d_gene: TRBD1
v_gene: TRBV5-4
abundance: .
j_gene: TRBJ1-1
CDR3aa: CASSLPGGGTEAFF
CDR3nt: TGTGCCAGCAGCCTCCCAGGGGGTGGCACTGAAGCTTTCTTT

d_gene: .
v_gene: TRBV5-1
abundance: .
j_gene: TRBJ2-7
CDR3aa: CASSPDRSRGYEQYF
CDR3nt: TGCGCCAGCAGCCCAGACAGGAGTAGGGGCTACGAGCAGTACTTC

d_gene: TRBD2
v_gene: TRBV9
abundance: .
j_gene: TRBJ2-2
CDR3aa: CASKTSGSAGELFF
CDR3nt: TGTGCCAGCAAGACTAGCGGGAGCGCCGGGGAGCTGTTTTTT

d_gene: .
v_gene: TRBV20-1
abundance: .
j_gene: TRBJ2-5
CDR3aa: CSASLSQETQYF
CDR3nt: TGCAGTGCTAGTTTGAGCCAAGAGACCCAGTACTTC

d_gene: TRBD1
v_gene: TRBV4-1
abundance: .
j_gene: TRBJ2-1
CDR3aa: CASSHDRGRYNEQFF
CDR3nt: TGCGCCAGCAGCCACGACAGGGGACGCTACAATGAGCAGTTCTTC

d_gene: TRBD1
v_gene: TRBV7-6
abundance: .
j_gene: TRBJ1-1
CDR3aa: CASSPRTGGTEAFF
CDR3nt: TGTGCCAGCAGCCCTCGGACAGGGGGGACTGAAGCTTTCTTT

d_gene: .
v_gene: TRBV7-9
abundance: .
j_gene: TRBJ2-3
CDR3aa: CASSPGTASPGTDTQYF
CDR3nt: TGTGCCAGCAGCCCTGGGACCGCTTCCCCTGGCACAGATACGCAGTATTTT

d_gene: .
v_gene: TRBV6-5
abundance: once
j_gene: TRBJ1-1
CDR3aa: CASSYSGAANTEAFF
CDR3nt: TGTGCCAGCAGTTACTCGGGGGCGGCGAACACTGAAGCTTTCTTT

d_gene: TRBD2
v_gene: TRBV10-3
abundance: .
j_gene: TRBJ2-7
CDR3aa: CAISESTGGPYEQYF
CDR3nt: TGTGCCATCAGTGAGTCTACGGGAGGGCCCTACGAGCAGTACTTC

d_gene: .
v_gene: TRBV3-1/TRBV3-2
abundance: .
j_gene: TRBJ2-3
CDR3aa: CASSQDAEAPTDTQYF
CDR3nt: TGTGCCAGCAGCCAAGATGCGGAGGCCCCCACAGATACGCAGTATTTT

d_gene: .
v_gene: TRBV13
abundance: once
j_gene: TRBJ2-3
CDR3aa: CASSLFTDPSTDTQYF
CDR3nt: TGTGCCAGCAGCTTGTTTACGGATCCTAGCACAGATACGCAGTATTTT

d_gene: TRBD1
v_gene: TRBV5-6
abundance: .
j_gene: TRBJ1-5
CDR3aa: CASSPQGDGDQPQHF
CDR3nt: TGTGCCAGCAGCCCACAGGGGGACGGAGATCAGCCCCAGCATTTT

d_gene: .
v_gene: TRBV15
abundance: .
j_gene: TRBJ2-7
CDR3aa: CATSRGGSKSYEQYF
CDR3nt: TGTGCCACCAGCAGAGGGGGGAGCAAGTCCTACGAGCAGTACTTC

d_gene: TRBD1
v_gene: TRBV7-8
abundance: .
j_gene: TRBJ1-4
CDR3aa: CASSAQGAGEKLFF
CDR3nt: TGTGCCAGCAGCGCCCAGGGGGCGGGTGAAAAACTGTTTTTT

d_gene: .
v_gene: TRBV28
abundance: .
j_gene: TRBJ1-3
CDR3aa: CASSPGGGGSGNTIYF
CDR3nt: TGTGCCAGCAGCCCTGGGGGGGGTGGCTCTGGAAACACCATATATTTT

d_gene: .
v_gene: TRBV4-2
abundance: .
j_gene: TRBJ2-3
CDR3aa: CASGRPDTQYF
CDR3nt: TGTGCCAGCGGGCGCCCAGATACGCAGTATTTT

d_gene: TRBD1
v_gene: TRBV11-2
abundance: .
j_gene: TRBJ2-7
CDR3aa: CASSLGGRGLPSYEQYF
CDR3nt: TGTGCCAGCAGCTTAGGGGGCAGGGGGCTTCCCTCCTACGAGCAGTACTTC

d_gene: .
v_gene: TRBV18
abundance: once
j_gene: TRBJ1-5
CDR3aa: CASSPSGISNQPQHF
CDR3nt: TGTGCCAGCTCACCATCAGGGATCAGCAATCAGCCCCAGCATTTT

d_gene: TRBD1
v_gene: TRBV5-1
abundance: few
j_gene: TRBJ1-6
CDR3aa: CASSLAGQGASSPLHF
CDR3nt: TGCGCCAGCAGCTTGGCCGGCCAGGGGGCGAGTTCACCCCTCCACTTT

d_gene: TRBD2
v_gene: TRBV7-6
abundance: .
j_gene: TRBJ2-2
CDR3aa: CASSLARAREGTGELFF
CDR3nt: TGTGCCAGCAGCTTAGCGCGGGCTCGGGAGGGTACCGGGGAGCTGTTTTTT

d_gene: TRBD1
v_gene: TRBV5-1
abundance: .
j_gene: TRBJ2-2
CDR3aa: CASSPRQGRAGELFF
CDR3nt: TGCGCCAGCAGCCCCCGACAGGGGCGAGCCGGGGAGCTGTTTTTT

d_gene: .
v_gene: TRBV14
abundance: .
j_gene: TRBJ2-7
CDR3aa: CASSPSSSYEQYF
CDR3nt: TGTGCCAGCAGCCCGAGCTCGTCCTACGAGCAGTACTTC